The 28 T cell receptor beta chains reported below all come from one sample, sequenced in a study of identical twins. Each CDR3 protein gets one entry after TCRdb re-called the 5' RACE reads with MiXCR. The sample shows approximately 600,000 distinct CDR3 sequences, 9% to 10% of them seen only once. Separately, the same data were catalogued under a study of yellow fever vaccine responses in identical twins.

The sample taken for sequencing was PBMCs. The receptors stem from a woman aged 18-30 years in good health.

This clonotype was seen ten or more times. The chain is built from TRBV5-1 and TRBJ2-7; 11 bases agree with TRBD2. The germline V gene has CDR1 SGHRS and CDR2 YFSETQ. This CDR3 is 15 amino acids long. The V and J ends lost 2 bases and 3 bases, in that order; junction bases with no gene match: 4. As DNA, the CDR3 is TGCGCCAGCAGCTTACTAGCGGGGGACGTCTACGAGCAGTACTTC. Its translation is CASSLLAGDVYEQYF.

This clonotype was observed a few times. The chain recombines TRBV7-8 with TRBJ2-5, with 7 positions matching TRBD2. Looked up from germline, CDR1 is SGHVS and CDR2 is FQNEAQ. Trimming cost V 0 bases and J 4 bases; bases outside gene matches: 5. This CDR3 has 15 amino acids. CDR3 nucleotide sequence: TGTGCCAGCAGCTTAGCGGGAGGGCCCCCAGAGACCCAGTACTTC. Protein: CASSLAGGPPETQYF.

This clonotype was detected only a few times. The chain is built from TRBV3-1 and TRBJ2-2; 8 bases are shared with TRBD2. The CDR3 has 15 residues. V was pared by 2 bases and J by 5 bases, with 4 bases of the junction left unmatched. Germline CDR1 reads LGHDT; CDR2 reads YNNKEL (reference sequence). CDR3 bases: TGTGCCAGCAGCCAAATTTTAGCGGGGACCGGGGAGCTGTTTTTT. Translating gives CASSQILAGTGELFF.

This chain links TRBV29-1 with TRBJ2-1, with D maybe TRBD2 (5 bases). There are 14 residues in the CDR3. CDR1 and CDR2 from the germline V gene are SQVTM and ANQGSEA. V lost 5 bases, J lost 5 bases, and 16 bases lay in between. The CDR3 nucleotides are TGCAGCGTTTGGAGAGCGGTGTCGGACAATGAGCAGTTCTTC. This gives the protein CSVWRAVSDNEQFF.

This clonotype was recorded at least ten times. The V and J genes are TRBV2 and TRBJ2-1; D remains unclear. The CDR3 length is 10 residues. V shed 7 bases and J shed 6 bases, with 4 bases lying between them. CDR1 and CDR2 (germline): SNHLY, FYNNEI. Here the CDR3 reads CASNRNEQFF. The CDR3 bases are TGTGCCAGCAATCGCAATGAGCAGTTCTTC.

V and J are TRBV27 and TRBJ1-6; the match to TRBD1 covers 9 bases. The CDR3 runs 19 residues. CDR1 and CDR2 from the germline V gene are MNHEY and SMNVEV (reference sequence). Trimming took 5 bases from V and 2 from J; bases not matched to a gene: 13. Here the CDR3 reads CASSPTQQGARPYNSPLHF. Here the CDR3 DNA reads TGTGCCAGCAGTCCGACTCAACAGGGGGCTCGCCCCTATAATTCACCCCTCCACTTT.

In this sample, this clonotype turned up a few times. The chain links TRBV11-2 to TRBJ2-1; D not certain. V gave up 5 bases and J gave up 7 bases, with 12 bases separating them. Germline-derived CDR1 and CDR2 are SGHAT and FQNNGV. CDR3 size: 13 residues. The CDR3 nucleotides are TGTGCCAGCAGCGCTCAAAATCGGAATGAGCAGTTCTTC. Amino acids: CASSAQNRNEQFF.

The table lists this clonotype with a few counts. The chain joins TRBV20-1 to TRBJ1-2; D remains unclear. From germline, CDR1 is DFQATT and CDR2 SNEGSKA (reference sequence). The CDR3 is 14 amino acids. Trimming pared 0 bases from V and 8 bases from J, leaving 16 bases between. The CDR3 sequence: CSARDLREDVGYTF. CDR3 DNA: TGCAGTGCTAGAGATTTGAGGGAAGATGTGGGCTACACCTTC.

The chain joins TRBV7-8 to TRBJ2-1; a possible D gene is TRBD1 (6 bases). Germline assignment: CDR1 SGHVS and CDR2 FQNEAQ. This CDR3 spans 15 amino acids. Trimming pared 1 base from V and 8 bases from J, leaving 15 bases between. CDR3 residues: CASSLDRVSVHEQFF. In DNA, the CDR3 is TGTGCCAGCAGCTTAGACAGGGTTAGTGTCCATGAGCAGTTCTTC.

V is TRBV27 and J is TRBJ1-5, with TRBD1 matching over 7 bases. The junction had 9 bases not matched to a gene; V was cut back by 0 bases and J by 1 base. The CDR3 covers 18 residues. Germline loops: CDR1 MNHEY, CDR2 SMNVEV (reference sequence). Here the CDR3 reads CASSLSAKGASSNQPQHF. CDR3 in DNA: TGTGCCAGCAGTTTATCGGCGAAGGGGGCATCGAGCAATCAGCCCCAGCATTTT.

The genes are TRBV12-3 or TRBV12-4 and TRBJ1-4, with 9 bases identical to TRBD1. Unmatched junction bases numbered 1, after V lost 1 base and J lost 7 bases. The CDR3 loop spans 14 amino acids. Here the CDR3 DNA reads TGTGCCAGCAGTTTAGACAGGGGGCCTGAAAAACTGTTTTTT. Encoded protein: CASSLDRGPEKLFF.

This clonotype was seen at least ten times. J is TRBJ2-3 and V is TRBV24-1, with D unresolved. V was shortened by 3 bases and J by 4 bases, with 7 bases between the two germline ends. Germline CDR1 KGHDR, CDR2 SFDVKD. The CDR3 is 13 amino acids. The CDR3 spells CATSDGTPDTQYF. For the CDR3, the DNA is TGTGCCACCAGTGATGGCACTCCAGATACGCAGTATTTT.

This clonotype was detected ten times or more. The V and J genes are TRBV5-6 and TRBJ2-2; D remains ambiguous. The CDR3 is 17 amino acids. Looked up from germline, CDR1 is SGHDT and CDR2 is YYEEEE. V was trimmed by 0 bases and J by 4 bases, leaving 16 bases between them. CDR3 amino acids: CASSLVGRKSGTGELFF. In DNA form, the CDR3 reads TGTGCCAGCAGCTTGGTTGGTCGGAAATCGGGCACCGGGGAGCTGTTTTTT.

In this sample, this clonotype turned up many times. The chain uses TRBV3-1 and TRBJ2-3; 12 nucleotides line up with TRBD2. The CDR3 runs to 15 residues. Losses at the gene ends were 5 bases for V and 0 bases for J; bases not matched to a gene: 0. Germline V gene lookup returns CDR1 LGHDT and CDR2 YNNKEL (reference sequence). For the CDR3, the DNA is TGTGCCAGCAGCACTAGCGGGGGGAGCACAGATACGCAGTATTTT. Protein product: CASSTSGGSTDTQYF.

This clonotype came up a few times. This rearrangement joins TRBV29-1 to TRBJ2-7, with 8 positions matching TRBD1. The CDR3 runs 14 residues. Germline loops: CDR1 SQVTM, CDR2 ANQGSEA. The CDR3 loop is CSFITGTGTYEQYF. The CDR3 coding sequence is TGCAGTTTCATAACCGGGACAGGCACCTACGAGCAGTACTTC.

Note on this clonotype: Germline is not matched at one junction end, which may reflect a read error. V gene TRBV7-7 combines with J gene TRBJ2-7; TRBD2 matches at 7 bases. The CDR3 is 15 residues long. Germline-derived CDR1 and CDR2 are SSHAT and FNYEAQ (reference sequence). CDR3 sequence: CASSLELAGVGEQYF. In DNA, the CDR3 is TGTGCTAGCAGCTTAGAACTTGCGGGAGTTGGCGAGCAGTACTTC.

The genes are TRBV7-3 and TRBJ2-6; weak D call: TRBD1 (6 bases). Trimming removed 5 bases from V and 0 bases from J, with 17 bases in between. The germline V gene encodes CDR1 SGHTA and CDR2 FQGTGA. The CDR3 sequence is 18 residues long. The DNA of the CDR3 is TGTGCCAGCAGCCGGAGCCTACAGGGTACCTCTGGGGCCAACGTCCTGACTTTC. Protein product: CASSRSLQGTSGANVLTF.

In this sample, this clonotype turned up a few times. V usage is TRBV6-1 and J usage is TRBJ1-1, with D maybe TRBD1 (5 bases). This CDR3 has 13 amino acids. With 7 bases removed from V and 1 base from J, the gap between germline ends came to 10 bases. Germline V CDR1 and CDR2: MNHNS, SASEGT. The chain's CDR3 is CASTYGGNTEAFF. The CDR3 bases are TGTGCCAGCACCTACGGGGGGAACACTGAAGCTTTCTTT.

This chain links TRBV7-2 with TRBJ1-1; D unresolved. CDR1 is SGHTA, CDR2 FQGNSA, per germline. V lost 1 base, J lost 4 bases, and 10 bases lay in between. CDR3 length: 14 amino acids. The CDR3 protein is CASSLVAEVTEAFF. In DNA, the CDR3 is TGTGCCAGCAGCTTAGTGGCTGAGGTCACTGAAGCTTTCTTT.

A few counts support this clonotype. The chain is built from TRBV20-1 and TRBJ2-7, with TRBD1 matching over 7 bases. After removal of 0 bases from V and 6 bases from J, the junction contained 8 bases not matched to a gene. Germline CDR1 and CDR2: DFQATT and SNEGSKA (reference sequence). CDR3 size: 14 residues. Here the CDR3 reads CSARDPGTVSEQYF. The CDR3 coding sequence is TGCAGTGCTAGAGATCCCGGGACAGTTAGCGAGCAGTACTTC.

This clonotype was counted between two and nine times. CDR3 coding DNA: TGTGCCAGCAGTGAAGATTTGGGGGAAGAGACCCAGTACTTC. The encoded protein is CASSEDLGEETQYF. The V call is TRBV6-1, the J call TRBJ2-5; tentatively, D is TRBD1 or TRBD2 (5 bases each). This CDR3 has 14 amino acids. The V end lost 1 base, the J end lost 3 bases, and 9 bases lay between the germline ends. Germline V lookup: CDR1 MNHNS, CDR2 SASEGT.

Here the CDR3 reads CSALGTLRYEQFF. The CDR3 nucleotides read TGCAGTGCTCTCGGGACCCTACGCTATGAGCAGTTCTTC. V usage is TRBV20-1 and J usage is TRBJ2-1; either TRBD1 or TRBD2 may supply D (5 bases each). CDR1 is DFQATT, CDR2 SNEGSKA, per germline (reference sequence). The CDR3 is 13 amino acids. Trimming removed 5 bases from V and 8 bases from J, with 16 bases in between.

The V gene is TRBV20-1, the J gene TRBJ2-1; D remains unclear. There are 13 residues in the CDR3. V was clipped by 3 bases and J by 7 bases, with 13 bases between them. Germline V lookup: CDR1 DFQATT, CDR2 SNEGSKA (reference sequence). The CDR3, as DNA: TGCAGTGCTAGCTGGCTACGCGAGAATGAGCAGTTCTTC. This encodes CSASWLRENEQFF.

This clonotype was detected only a few times. The rearrangement links TRBV15 to TRBJ2-3; 10 bases agree with TRBD1. This CDR3 is 17 amino acids long. Losses at the gene ends were 3 bases for V and 4 bases for J; bases not matched to a gene: 10. Germline V lookup: CDR1 LNHNV, CDR2 YYDKDF (reference sequence). CDR3 sequence (DNA): TGTGCCACCAGCAGTCCCCCTGGGACAGGGGTGTCAGATACGCAGTATTTT. This translates into CATSSPPGTGVSDTQYF.

This clonotype was counted many times. This chain links TRBV18 with TRBJ2-3; D not certain. The germline CDR1 and CDR2 sequences are KGHSH and LQKENI. The ends were cut back, 0 bases at V and 1 base at J, with 11 bases in the middle. The CDR3 sequence is 16 residues long. CDR3 sequence: CASSPPSRLGTDTQYF. The CDR3 region has the DNA TGTGCCAGCTCACCACCGTCGAGGCTTGGCACAGATACGCAGTATTTT.

The J gene is TRBJ2-7, the V gene TRBV6-6; D is unclear. Trimming took off 5 bases at V and 1 base at J, with 9 bases between the two ends. This CDR3 has 13 amino acids. Germline CDR1 is MNHNY and CDR2 is SVGAGI (reference sequence). CDR3 in DNA: TGTGCCAGCAGTACACTTATATCCTACGAGCAGTACTTC. Its protein is CASSTLISYEQYF.

This clonotype has just a few counts. The V call is TRBV6-1, the J call TRBJ1-6; TRBD1 matches at 9 bases. CDR3 size: 14 residues. CDR1 and CDR2 from the germline V gene are MNHNS and SASEGT. V dropped 6 bases and J dropped 7; count of bases not matched to a gene: 4. The CDR3 sequence is CASRGQGYNSPLHF. In DNA form, the CDR3 reads TGTGCCAGCAGGGGACAGGGATACAATTCACCCCTCCACTTT.

The chain is built from TRBV27 and TRBJ2-7, with D unresolved. Germline V gene data show CDR1 as MNHEY and CDR2 as SMNVEV (reference sequence). V lost 4 bases and J 2 bases, leaving 15 bases between the germline ends. CDR3 length equals 15 residues. The chain's CDR3 is CASSSTPAATYEQYF. Written as DNA, the CDR3 is TGTGCCAGCAGTTCAACGCCAGCAGCCACCTACGAGCAGTACTTC.